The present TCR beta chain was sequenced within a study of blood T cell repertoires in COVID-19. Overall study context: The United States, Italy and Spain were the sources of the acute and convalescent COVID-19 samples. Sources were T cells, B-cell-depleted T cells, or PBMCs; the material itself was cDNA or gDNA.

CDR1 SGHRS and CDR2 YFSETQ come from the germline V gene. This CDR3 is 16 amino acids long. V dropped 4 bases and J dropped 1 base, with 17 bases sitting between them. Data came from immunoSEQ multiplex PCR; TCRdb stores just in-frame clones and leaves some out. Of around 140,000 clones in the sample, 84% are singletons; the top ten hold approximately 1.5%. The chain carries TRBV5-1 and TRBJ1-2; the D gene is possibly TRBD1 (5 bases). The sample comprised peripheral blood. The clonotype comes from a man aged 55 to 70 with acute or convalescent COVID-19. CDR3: CASSPRRGEYNYGYTF. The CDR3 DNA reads TGCGCCAGCAGCCCCCGGCGGGGGGAGTATAACTATGGCTACACCTTC.